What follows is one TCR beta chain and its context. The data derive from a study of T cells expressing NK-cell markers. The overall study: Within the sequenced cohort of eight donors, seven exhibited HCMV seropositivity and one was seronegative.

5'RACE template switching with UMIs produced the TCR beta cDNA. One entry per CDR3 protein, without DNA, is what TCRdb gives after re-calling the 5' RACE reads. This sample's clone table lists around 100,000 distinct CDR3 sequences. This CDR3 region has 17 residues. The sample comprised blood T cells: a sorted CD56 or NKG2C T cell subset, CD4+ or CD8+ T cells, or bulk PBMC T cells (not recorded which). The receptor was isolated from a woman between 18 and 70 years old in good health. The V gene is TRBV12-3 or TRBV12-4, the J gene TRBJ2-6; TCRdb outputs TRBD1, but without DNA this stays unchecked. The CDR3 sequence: CASSFGDVSSGANVLTF.